The 27 T cell receptor beta chains listed next were all sequenced from one sample in a study of cytomegalovirus exposure and HLA in healthy donors. The PCR contained 60 Vbeta and 13 Jbeta primers. Profiled with immunoSEQ multiplex PCR; TCRdb holds only in-frame clones, not every one. The data contain 150,000 to 200,000 clones, about three quarters of them singletons. Sequenced input: PBMCs. These receptors all stem from a woman aged 40 to 50 in good health and CMV-seronegative.

The chain couples TRBV11-3 to TRBJ1-2, with 10 bases matching TRBD1. Per the germline V gene, CDR1 is SGHNT and CDR2 is YENEEA. The ends lost 5 bases at V and 3 bases at J; junction bases unmatched: 6. This CDR3 contains 15 residues. CDR3 sequence reads: CASSTGQGTHYGYTF. DNA for the CDR3: TGTGCCAGCAGCACGGGACAGGGGACGCACTATGGCTACACCTTC.

J is TRBJ2-1 and V is TRBV19, with a tentative D call TRBD2 (6 bases). V was pared by 6 bases and J by 9 bases, with 15 bases between. Germline CDR1 LNHDA, CDR2 SQIVND (reference sequence). The CDR3 extends over 13 amino acids. In DNA, the CDR3 is TGTGCCAGTAGCGGTAGCGGTCTGGGTGAGCAGTTCTTC. Translated: CASSGSGLGEQFF. The whole variable domain, filled in from reference TRBV19 and TRBJ2-1, reads DGGITQSPKYLFRKEGQNVTLSCEQNLNHDAMYWYRQDPGQGLRLIYYSQIVNDFQKGDIAEGYSVSREKKESFPLTVTSAQKNPTAFYLCASSGSGLGEQFFGPGTRLTVL.

V gene TRBV28 combines with J gene TRBJ1-5, with D tentatively TRBD1 (5 bases). Germline V lookup: CDR1 MDHEN, CDR2 SYDVKM. The CDR3 is 13 amino acids. V was cut by 6 bases and J by 5 bases, with 11 bases left in between. CDR3 amino acids: CASSSPGDQPQHF. The DNA of the CDR3 is TGTGCCAGCAGCTCCCCGGGGGATCAGCCCCAGCATTTT.

The rearrangement uses TRBV6-1 and TRBJ2-7; 12 bases match TRBD2. This CDR3 comprises 14 residues. Germline V gene data show CDR1 as MNHNS and CDR2 as SASEGT. The J segment lost 4 bases and the V segment lost 4 bases, leaving 2 bases of the junction unmatched. The CDR3 here is CASSGTSGTYEQYF. In DNA form, the CDR3 reads TGTGCCAGCAGTGGGACTAGCGGGACGTACGAGCAGTACTTC.

The chain couples TRBV6-1 to TRBJ1-1; 11 positions agree with TRBD1. Germline trimming cut 5 bases from V and 6 bases from J; bases unmatched to any gene: 8. The CDR3 extends over 15 amino acids. CDR1 is MNHNS, CDR2 SASEGT, per germline. CDR3 residues: CASSHLRGQGAEAFF. The CDR3, as DNA: TGTGCCAGCAGTCACCTCCGGGGACAGGGGGCTGAAGCTTTCTTT.

A few counts support this clone. The rearrangement uses TRBV7-9 and TRBJ2-5, with 9 nucleotides matching TRBD1. This CDR3 has 15 residues. Germline V CDR1 and CDR2: SEHNR, FQNEAQ (reference sequence). J was trimmed by 3 bases and V by 10 bases; bases with no gene match: 12. CDR3 nucleotides: TGTGCCACTTCTCCTCCCGGGACAGGGAAAGAGACCCAGTACTTC. This gives the protein CATSPPGTGKETQYF.

The V gene is TRBV6-1, the J gene TRBJ2-5; TRBD1 aligns across 8 bases. V lost 5 bases to trimming and J lost 5 bases; unmatched junction nucleotides: 7. There are 14 residues in the CDR3. Germline-derived CDR1 and CDR2 are MNHNS and SASEGT. The DNA for the CDR3 is TGTGCCAGCAGTCTACGGACAGGGTGGGAGACCCAGTACTTC. Its protein product is CASSLRTGWETQYF.

The V and J genes are TRBV11-3 and TRBJ2-1; 8 bases line up with TRBD2. The V and J ends lost 4 bases and 7 bases, in that order; junction bases with no gene match: 9. The length of the CDR3 is 15 residues. Germline CDR1 and CDR2: SGHNT and YENEEA. CDR3 loop: CASSWGGAGANEQFF. CDR3 nucleotide sequence: TGTGCCAGCAGCTGGGGGGGAGCGGGAGCGAATGAGCAGTTCTTC.

J is TRBJ2-3 and V is TRBV19; 15 bases are a match to TRBD2. CDR1 LNHDA and CDR2 SQIVND come from the germline V gene (reference sequence). V was clipped by 1 base and J by 0 bases; unmatched bases: 8. The CDR3 has 20 amino acids. The CDR3 loop is CASSIGGTSGRRTSTDTQYF. The CDR3 bases are TGTGCCAGTAGTATAGGCGGGACTAGCGGGAGGAGGACGAGCACAGATACGCAGTATTTT.

The gene calls are TRBV18 and TRBJ2-7; D might be TRBD1 (6 bases). This CDR3 is 12 amino acids long. CDR1 KGHSH and CDR2 LQKENI come from the germline V gene. V lost 6 bases and J 6 bases, leaving 12 bases between the germline ends. The CDR3 sequence: CASSPTGPEQYF. In DNA, the CDR3 is TGTGCCAGCTCGCCTACAGGGCCCGAGCAGTACTTC.

This clone was observed once. V and J are TRBV12-5 and TRBJ2-5; D ambiguous. The closer fit of TRBJ2-7 to the DNA end suggests the J call may be wrong. The CDR3 contains 13 residues. Germline CDR1 and CDR2: LGHNT and FRNRAP. In DNA form, the CDR3 reads TGTGCTAGTGGTTTGGGTAACTCCTACGAGCAGTACTTC. Protein sequence: CASGLGNSYEQYF.

The chain joins TRBV7-8 to TRBJ1-5, with 7 bases fitting TRBD1. The CDR3 runs to 14 residues. Trimming at V came to 6 bases and at J to 5 bases, leaving 7 bases not matched to a gene. The V gene's germline CDR1 is SGHVS and CDR2 FQNEAQ. CDR3 bases: TGTGCCAGCAGGGAAGGGACAGTCGATCAGCCCCAGCATTTT. Its protein is CASREGTVDQPQHF.

CDR3 DNA sequence: TGTGCCAGCAGCGGTGCAGGCTCGGGCTACACCTTC. Protein: CASSGAGSGYTF. The chain recombines TRBV9 with TRBJ1-2; D not certain. There are 12 residues in the CDR3. The ends were cut back, 3 bases at V and 8 bases at J, with 11 bases in the middle. Germline CDR1 and CDR2: SGDLS and YYNGEE.

A note on this clone: Other nucleotide sequences in the sample specify the same CDR3. The CDR3 is CASSLAVNTEAFF. CDR3 nucleotide sequence: TGTGCCAGCAGCTTGGCCGTGAACACTGAAGCTTTCTTT. The chain employs TRBV5-6 and TRBJ1-1; D remains ambiguous. V was shortened by 0 bases and J by 0 bases, with 3 bases between the two germline ends. This CDR3 has 13 amino acids. The V gene's germline CDR1 is SGHDT and CDR2 YYEEEE. The full variable domain, rest sourced from reference TRBV5-6 and TRBJ1-1, is DAGVTQSPTHLIKTRGQQVTLRCSPKSGHDTVSWYQQALGQGPQFIFQYYEEEERQRGNFPDRFSGHQFPNYSSELNVNALLLGDSALYLCASSLAVNTEAFFGQGTRLTVV.

CDR3 sequence (DNA): TGCGCCAGCAGCTTGGAGAGGGCAGAAGAGACCCAGTACTTC. Protein product: CASSLERAEETQYF. This chain joins TRBV5-1 and TRBJ2-5; perhaps TRBD2 as D (5 bases). CDR3 length: 14 amino acids. CDR1 is SGHRS and CDR2 is YFSETQ in the germline V gene. Trimming cost V 0 bases and J 3 bases, with 9 bases left between them. The variable domain in full, completed from reference TRBV5-1 and TRBJ2-5, reads KAGVTQTPRYLIKTRGQQVTLSCSPISGHRSVSWYQQTPGQGLQFLFEYFSETQRNKGNFPGRFSGRQFSNSRSEMNVSTLELGDSALYLCASSLERAEETQYFGPGTRLLVL.

This clone occurred once. This chain uses TRBV28 with TRBJ2-1; no definite D call. Between the trimmed V and J ends, which lost 5 bases and 5 bases, there was a span of 13 bases. The V gene's germline CDR1 is MDHEN and CDR2 SYDVKM. The CDR3 runs 14 residues. CDR3 sequence (DNA): TGTGCCAGCAGTACCCAGGTTCCACACAATGAGCAGTTCTTC. It specifies CASSTQVPHNEQFF.

This clone was found once. The J gene is TRBJ2-1, the V gene TRBV11-2; D ambiguous. Per the germline V gene, CDR1 is SGHAT and CDR2 is FQNNGV. This CDR3 comprises 12 residues. The V gene lost 1 base and the J gene lost 7 bases, with 5 bases spanning the gap. The CDR3 region has the DNA TGTGCCAGCAGCTTAGGCGAGAATGAGCAGTTCTTC. Translated: CASSLGENEQFF.

The chain recombines TRBV11-3 with TRBJ1-2; D is uncertain. In germline, CDR1 is SGHNT, CDR2 YENEEA. With 3 bases removed from V and 2 bases from J, the gap between germline ends came to 4 bases. This CDR3 is 12 amino acids long. The CDR3 is CASSFENYGYTF. The CDR3 nucleotides read TGTGCCAGCAGCTTCGAGAACTATGGCTACACCTTC.

This chain joins TRBV5-1 and TRBJ1-4; 7 bases align to TRBD1. The CDR3 has 19 amino acids. The V gene's germline CDR1 is SGHRS and CDR2 YFSETQ. V shed 2 bases and J 5 bases; nucleotides not matched to a gene: 18. The CDR3 region has the DNA TGCGCCAGCAGCTTCCGGTCGAGGGGACAGCTAATTCCCAATGAAAAACTGTTTTTT. Translating it yields CASSFRSRGQLIPNEKLFF.

This chain uses TRBV27 with TRBJ1-5, with D maybe TRBD1 (5 bases). The V end lost 1 base, the J end lost 1 base, and 11 bases lay between the germline ends. The CDR3 is 16 residues long. Germline V CDR1 and CDR2: MNHEY, SMNVEV (reference sequence). The CDR3 DNA sequence: TGTGCCAGCAGTTTATTGACAGAACTAAGCAATCAGCCCCAGCATTTT. The encoded protein is CASSLLTELSNQPQHF.

This clone was seen more than once but under ten times. This chain connects TRBV20-1 to TRBJ1-1, with D possibly TRBD1 on 6 matching bases. The CDR3 runs 11 residues. The V gene lost 3 bases and the J gene lost 11 bases, with 13 bases spanning the gap. Per the germline V gene, CDR1 is DFQATT and CDR2 is SNEGSKA (reference sequence). The CDR3 region has the DNA TGCAGTGCTAGGTTGGGGGCTGGCGCTTTCTTT. It specifies CSARLGAGAFF.

The sample holds a few counts of this clone. The rearrangement uses TRBV18 and TRBJ2-1; 10 bases line up with TRBD2. Germline CDR1 reads KGHSH; CDR2 reads LQKENI. CDR3 size: 15 residues. The V gene end was trimmed by 2 bases and the J gene end by 5 bases; junction bases not matched to a gene: 3. The CDR3 loop reads CASSPELAGDNEQFF. The DNA of the CDR3 is TGTGCCAGCTCACCAGAGCTAGCGGGGGACAATGAGCAGTTCTTC.

The gene calls are TRBV27 and TRBJ2-1; D remains unclear. This CDR3 spans 14 amino acids. CDR1 and CDR2 from the germline V gene are MNHEY and SMNVEV (reference sequence). The germline V and J ends were trimmed by 3 bases and 0 bases, with 6 bases remaining between them. The DNA for the CDR3 is TGTGCCAGCAGTTTCAGGCTCTCCTACAATGAGCAGTTCTTC. As protein: CASSFRLSYNEQFF.

The rearrangement joins TRBV7-2 to TRBJ2-5; TRBD2 matches 9 bases. J was trimmed by 2 bases and V by 5 bases; bases with no gene match: 18. The CDR3 is 19 amino acids. Looked up from germline, CDR1 is SGHTA and CDR2 is FQGNSA. CDR3 in amino acids: CASSRVIAGAGTYQETQYF. The CDR3 DNA reads TGTGCCAGCAGCCGTGTCATAGCGGGAGCCGGGACTTATCAAGAGACCCAGTACTTC.

The count of this clone is one. J is TRBJ1-5 and V is TRBV4-2; no clear D gene. V gave up 0 bases and J gave up 3 bases, with 6 bases separating them. Germline loops: CDR1 LGHNA, CDR2 YNFKEQ. CDR3 size: 14 residues. CDR3 residues: CASSQDVLNQPQHF. CDR3 nucleotide sequence: TGTGCCAGCAGCCAAGACGTCCTCAATCAGCCCCAGCATTTT.

This clone turned up a few times. CDR3 sequence: CASRSGQGARNTQYF. The CDR3, as DNA: TGTGCCAGCAGATCGGGACAGGGGGCGCGGAATACGCAGTATTTT. This chain joins TRBV7-3 and TRBJ2-3, with 12 bases aligning to TRBD1. The CDR3 length is 15 residues. Germline V gene sequence: CDR1 SGHTA, CDR2 FQGTGA. After removal of 6 bases from V and 7 bases from J, the junction contained 8 bases not matched to a gene. The whole variable domain, filled in from reference TRBV7-3 and TRBJ2-3, reads GAGVSQTPSNKVTEKGKYVELRCDPISGHTALYWYRQSLGQGPEFLIYFQGTGAADDSGLPNDRFFAVRPEGSVSTLKIQRTERGDSAVYLCASRSGQGARNTQYFGPGTRLTVL.

The rearrangement joins TRBV10-3 to TRBJ1-1; 7 bases match TRBD1. This CDR3 comprises 14 residues. With 5 bases clipped from V and 2 bases from J, the junction kept 5 bases outside the gene matches. The V gene's germline CDR1 is ENHRY and CDR2 SYGVKD. CDR3: CAISHGTVNTEAFF. In DNA, the CDR3 is TGTGCCATCAGTCATGGGACAGTAAACACTGAAGCTTTCTTT.